The 14 T cell receptor beta chains listed next were all sequenced from one sample in a study of monozygotic twins with inflammatory bowel disease. TCRdb reprocessed the 5' RACE reads and reports one entry per CDR3 protein, with no DNA. This table lists 350,000 to 500,000 distinct CDR3 sequences. The sample taken for sequencing was blood. These receptors were collected from a human donor with ulcerative colitis or Crohn's disease, or a healthy co-twin of an affected twin (not recorded which).

The chain carries TRBV7-2 and TRBJ2-7; the TCRdb call, TRBD1, lacks DNA for checking. The CDR3 has 14 amino acids. Germline V gene data show CDR1 as SGHTA and CDR2 as FQGNSA. The CDR3 here is CASSGMGQGYEQYF. The variable domain in full, completed from reference TRBV7-2 and TRBJ2-7, reads GAGVSQSPSNKVTEKGKDVELRCDPISGHTALYWYRQSLGQGLEFLIYFQGNSAPDKSGLPSDRFSAERTGGSVSTLTIQRTQQEDSAVYLCASSGMGQGYEQYFGPGTRLTVT.

This chain joins TRBV7-2 and TRBJ1-1; TCRdb selects TRBD1, and the lack of DNA leaves this call unchecked. Germline V gene data show CDR1 as SGHTA and CDR2 as FQGNSA. The CDR3 spans 15 residues. The CDR3 is CASSLGPGVNTEAFF.

V and J are TRBV5-6 and TRBJ1-2; TCRdb reports TRBD1, a call that lacks DNA to check it against. The CDR3 consists of 17 residues. Germline V gene lookup returns CDR1 SGHDT and CDR2 YYEEEE. CDR3 amino acids: CASSLADAAPRLYGYTF.

The chain joins TRBV30 to TRBJ2-7; the TCRdb call, TRBD2, lacks DNA for checking. Germline CDR1 GTSNPN, CDR2 SVGIG (reference sequence). The CDR3 runs to 15 residues. The CDR3 protein is CAWRGGPLGPYEQYF.

The J gene is TRBJ2-1, the V gene TRBV6-2 or TRBV6-3; without DNA, the TCRdb call of TRBD2 cannot be checked. This CDR3 contains 16 residues. CDR1 and CDR2 from the germline V gene are MNHEY and SVGEGT. CDR3 protein: CASSSLMGLVGGEQFF.

V usage is TRBV20-1 and J usage is TRBJ1-1; TCRdb reports TRBD1, a call that lacks DNA to check it against. CDR1 is DFQATT, CDR2 SNEGSKA, per germline (reference sequence). The CDR3 loop spans 17 amino acids. CDR3 loop: CSARASPGVKFDTEAFF.

V gene TRBV29-1 combines with J gene TRBJ2-2. Germline loops: CDR1 SQVTM, CDR2 ANQGSEA. The CDR3 totals 14 residues. CDR3 sequence reads: CSVGAQLNTGELFF.

This chain joins TRBV18 and TRBJ2-3; TCRdb's D call, TRBD2, is unchecked because there is no DNA. Germline values: CDR1 KGHSH, CDR2 LQKENI. This CDR3 has 15 amino acids. The CDR3 sequence: CASSLLAASTDTQYF.

The genes are TRBV6-6 and TRBJ2-1; the D call from TCRdb, TRBD1, cannot be confirmed without DNA. This CDR3 is 13 amino acids long. The germline V gene has CDR1 MNHNY and CDR2 SVGAGI (reference sequence). CDR3: CASSYSGVNEQFF.

This rearrangement joins TRBV20-1 to TRBJ2-1; TCRdb calls TRBD2, which cannot be checked without DNA. The germline gives CDR1 DFQATT, CDR2 SNEGSKA (reference sequence). CDR3 length: 11 amino acids. The CDR3 sequence is CSGGAYNEQFF.

The chain couples TRBV20-1 to TRBJ2-7. The CDR3 is 11 residues long. Germline loops: CDR1 DFQATT, CDR2 SNEGSKA (reference sequence). The CDR3 sequence is CSARGFNEQYF.

This chain uses TRBV7-2 with TRBJ2-7; absent DNA, TCRdb's TRBD2 call cannot be checked. The CDR3 extends over 16 amino acids. From germline, CDR1 is SGHTA and CDR2 FQGNSA. The CDR3 region is CASSPTSMRETYEQYF. The variable domain in full, completed from reference TRBV7-2 and TRBJ2-7, reads GAGVSQSPSNKVTEKGKDVELRCDPISGHTALYWYRQSLGQGLEFLIYFQGNSAPDKSGLPSDRFSAERTGGSVSTLTIQRTQQEDSAVYLCASSPTSMRETYEQYFGPGTRLTVT.

This sequence joins TRBV18 and TRBJ1-6; with no DNA, the TCRdb D assignment of TRBD1 cannot be verified. The CDR3 contains 13 residues. From germline, CDR1 is KGHSH and CDR2 LQKENI. This CDR3 is CASSPGQNSPLHF.

The gene calls are TRBV30 and TRBJ2-1; TCRdb proposes TRBD1, but this gene call is untestable without DNA. Germline V gene data show CDR1 as GTSNPN and CDR2 as SVGIG (reference sequence). The CDR3 covers 13 residues. The CDR3: CAWSRQGATKAFF.